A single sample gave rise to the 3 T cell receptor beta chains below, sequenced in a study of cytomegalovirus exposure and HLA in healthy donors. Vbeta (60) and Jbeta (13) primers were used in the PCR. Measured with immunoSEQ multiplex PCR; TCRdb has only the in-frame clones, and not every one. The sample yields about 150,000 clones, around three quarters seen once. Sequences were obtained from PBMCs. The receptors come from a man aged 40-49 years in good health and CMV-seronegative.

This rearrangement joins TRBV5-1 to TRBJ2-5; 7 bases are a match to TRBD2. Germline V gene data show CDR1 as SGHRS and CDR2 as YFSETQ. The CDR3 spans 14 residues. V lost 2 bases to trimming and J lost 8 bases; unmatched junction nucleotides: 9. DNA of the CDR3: TGCGCCAGCAGCTTAGGGGACTATGGGGGAACCCAGTACTTC. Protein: CASSLGDYGGTQYF.

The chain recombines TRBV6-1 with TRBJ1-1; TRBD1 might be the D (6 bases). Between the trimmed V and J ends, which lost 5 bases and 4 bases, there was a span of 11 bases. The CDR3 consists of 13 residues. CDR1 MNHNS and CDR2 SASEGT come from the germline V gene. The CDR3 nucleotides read TGTGCCAGCAGTAACAAACAGGGCACTGAAGCTTTCTTT. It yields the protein CASSNKQGTEAFF.

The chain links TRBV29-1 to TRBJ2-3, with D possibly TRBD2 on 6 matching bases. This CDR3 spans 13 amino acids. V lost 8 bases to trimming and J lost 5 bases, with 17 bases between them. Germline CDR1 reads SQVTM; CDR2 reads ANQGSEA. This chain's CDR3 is CSNTGLRGDTQYF. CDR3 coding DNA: TGCAGCAATACGGGACTCCGGGGAGATACGCAGTATTTT.